The present T cell receptor (beta chain) was sequenced within a study of T cell responses to AZD1222 COVID-19 vaccine. Study-wide points: Targets within unmutated variant regions were reportedly found for nearly half of spike-specific TCRs. There were mostly white British donors and more females than males, and clonal diversity was possibly underestimated.

V lost 6 bases to trimming and J lost 3 bases; unmatched junction nucleotides: 0. The CDR3 has 13 residues. Germline V lookup: CDR1 LNHDA, CDR2 SQIVND (reference sequence). To note about this clone: Its specificity is unknown.

TCRdb keeps only in-frame clones here, not all; method: immunoSEQ multiplex PCR. The sample shows about 150,000 clones, 80% to 90% of them seen only once. This TCR came from an adult in good health. This specimen consisted of peripheral blood, obtained on day 0 of MenACWY control vaccination. The chain has TRBV19 and TRBJ1-4, with 8 bases lining up with TRBD1. CDR3 in DNA: TGTGCCAGTAGGACAGGGGCTAATGAAAAACTGTTTTTT. This gives the protein CASRTGANEKLFF.